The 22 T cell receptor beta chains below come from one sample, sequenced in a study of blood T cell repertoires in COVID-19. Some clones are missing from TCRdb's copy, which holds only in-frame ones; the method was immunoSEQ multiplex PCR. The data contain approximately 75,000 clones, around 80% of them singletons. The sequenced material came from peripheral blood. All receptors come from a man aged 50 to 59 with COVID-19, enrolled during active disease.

The CDR3 DNA reads TGCGCCAGCAGTGATAATACGGGAGTATCGCAGTATTTT. Its protein product is CASSDNTGVSQYF. The chain has TRBV10-1 and TRBJ2-3; TRBD2 is a possible D gene (6 bases). Trimming left V 3 bases short and J 10 bases short, with 14 bases between. There are 13 residues in the CDR3. CDR1 and CDR2 from the germline V gene are WNHNN and SYGVQD (reference sequence).

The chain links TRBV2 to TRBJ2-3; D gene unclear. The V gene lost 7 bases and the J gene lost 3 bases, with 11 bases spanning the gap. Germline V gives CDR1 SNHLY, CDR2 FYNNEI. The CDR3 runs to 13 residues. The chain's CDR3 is CASTRWATDTQYF. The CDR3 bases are TGTGCCAGCACCCGTTGGGCTACAGATACGCAGTATTTT.

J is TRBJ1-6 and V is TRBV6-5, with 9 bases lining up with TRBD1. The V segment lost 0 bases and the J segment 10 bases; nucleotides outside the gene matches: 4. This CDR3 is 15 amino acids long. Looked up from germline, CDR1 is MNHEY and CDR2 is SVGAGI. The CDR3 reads CASSYSGTGQSPLHF. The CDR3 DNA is TGTGCCAGCAGTTACTCCGGGACAGGGCAGTCACCCCTCCACTTT.

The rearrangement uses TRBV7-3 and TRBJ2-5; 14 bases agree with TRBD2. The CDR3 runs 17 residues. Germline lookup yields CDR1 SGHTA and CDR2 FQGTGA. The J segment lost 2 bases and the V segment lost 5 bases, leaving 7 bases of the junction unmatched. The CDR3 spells CASSPGTSGRRQETQYF. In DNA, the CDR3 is TGTGCCAGCAGCCCCGGGACTAGCGGGAGACGTCAAGAGACCCAGTACTTC.

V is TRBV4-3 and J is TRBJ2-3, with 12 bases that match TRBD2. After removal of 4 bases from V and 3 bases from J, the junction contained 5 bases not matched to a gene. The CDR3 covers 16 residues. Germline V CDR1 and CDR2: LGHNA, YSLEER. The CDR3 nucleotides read TGCGCCAGCAGCCCCGGGACTAGCGGGTCGACAGATACGCAGTATTTT. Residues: CASSPGTSGSTDTQYF.

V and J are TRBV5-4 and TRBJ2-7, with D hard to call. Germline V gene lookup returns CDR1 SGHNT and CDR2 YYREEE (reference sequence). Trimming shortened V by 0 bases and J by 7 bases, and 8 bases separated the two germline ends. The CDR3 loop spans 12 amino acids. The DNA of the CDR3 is TGTGCCAGCAGCTTGGTCGCTAATGAGCAGTACTTC. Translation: CASSLVANEQYF.

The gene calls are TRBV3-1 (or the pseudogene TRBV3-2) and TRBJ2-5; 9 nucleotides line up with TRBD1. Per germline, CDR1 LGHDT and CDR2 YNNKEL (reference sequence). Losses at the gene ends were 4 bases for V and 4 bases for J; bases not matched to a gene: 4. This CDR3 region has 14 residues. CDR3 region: CASSLGTGPETQYF. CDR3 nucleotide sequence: TGTGCCAGCAGCCTAGGGACAGGGCCAGAGACCCAGTACTTC.

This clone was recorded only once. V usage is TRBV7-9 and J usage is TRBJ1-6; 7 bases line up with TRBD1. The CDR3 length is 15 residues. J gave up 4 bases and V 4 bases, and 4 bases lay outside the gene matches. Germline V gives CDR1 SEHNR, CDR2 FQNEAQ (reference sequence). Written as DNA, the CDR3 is TGTGCCAGCAGCTCGGGGACAGATTATAATTCACCCCTCCACTTT. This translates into CASSSGTDYNSPLHF.

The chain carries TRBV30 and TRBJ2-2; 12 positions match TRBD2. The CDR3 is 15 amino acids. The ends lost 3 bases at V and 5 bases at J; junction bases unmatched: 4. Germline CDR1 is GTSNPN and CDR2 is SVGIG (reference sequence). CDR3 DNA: TGTGCCTGGAGGTCCCTAGCGGGAGGGACCGGGGAGCTGTTTTTT. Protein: CAWRSLAGGTGELFF.

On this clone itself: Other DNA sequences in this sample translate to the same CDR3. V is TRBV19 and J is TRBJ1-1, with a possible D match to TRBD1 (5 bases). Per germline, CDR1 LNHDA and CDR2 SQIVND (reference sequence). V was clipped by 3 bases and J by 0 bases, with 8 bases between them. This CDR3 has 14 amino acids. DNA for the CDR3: TGTGCCAGTAGTATCCGGGGGATGAACACTGAAGCTTTCTTT. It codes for CASSIRGMNTEAFF.

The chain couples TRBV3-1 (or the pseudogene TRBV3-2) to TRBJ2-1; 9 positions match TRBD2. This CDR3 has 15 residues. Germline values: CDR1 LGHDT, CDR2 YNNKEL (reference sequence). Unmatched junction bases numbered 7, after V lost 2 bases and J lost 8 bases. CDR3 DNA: TGTGCCAGCAGCCAAAAAGCGGGAGGCGGCGATGAGCAGTTCTTC. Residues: CASSQKAGGGDEQFF.

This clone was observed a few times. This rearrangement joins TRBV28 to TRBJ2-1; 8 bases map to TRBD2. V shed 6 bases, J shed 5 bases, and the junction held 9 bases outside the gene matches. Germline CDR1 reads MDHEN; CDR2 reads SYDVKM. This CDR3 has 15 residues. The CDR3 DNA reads TGTGCCAGCAGAACCGGACTAGCATTCAACAATGAGCAGTTCTTC. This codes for CASRTGLAFNNEQFF.

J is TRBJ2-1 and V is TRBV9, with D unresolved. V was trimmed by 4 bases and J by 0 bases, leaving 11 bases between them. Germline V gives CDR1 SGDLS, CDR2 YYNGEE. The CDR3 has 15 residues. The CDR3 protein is CASSPTGSSYNEQFF. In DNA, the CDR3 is TGTGCCAGCAGCCCAACGGGTAGCTCCTACAATGAGCAGTTCTTC.

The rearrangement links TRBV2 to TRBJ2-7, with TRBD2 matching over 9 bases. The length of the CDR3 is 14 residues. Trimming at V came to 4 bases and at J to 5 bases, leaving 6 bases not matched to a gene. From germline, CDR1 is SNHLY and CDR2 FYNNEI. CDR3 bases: TGTGCCAGCAGTGTAGCGCGGGAGGGAAACGAGCAGTACTTC. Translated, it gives CASSVAREGNEQYF.

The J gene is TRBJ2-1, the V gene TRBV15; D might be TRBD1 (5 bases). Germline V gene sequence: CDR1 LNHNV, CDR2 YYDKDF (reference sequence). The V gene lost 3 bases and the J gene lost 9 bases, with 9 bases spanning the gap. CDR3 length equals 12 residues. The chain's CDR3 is CATSSPQGEQFF. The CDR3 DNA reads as TGTGCCACCAGCAGTCCTCAGGGTGAGCAGTTCTTC.

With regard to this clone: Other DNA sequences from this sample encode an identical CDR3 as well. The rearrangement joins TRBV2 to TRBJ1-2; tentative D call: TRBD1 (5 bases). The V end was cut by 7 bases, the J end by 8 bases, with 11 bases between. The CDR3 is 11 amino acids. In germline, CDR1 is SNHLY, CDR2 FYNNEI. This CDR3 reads CASTRDSGYTF. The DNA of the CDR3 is TGTGCCAGCACCAGAGACAGCGGCTACACCTTC.

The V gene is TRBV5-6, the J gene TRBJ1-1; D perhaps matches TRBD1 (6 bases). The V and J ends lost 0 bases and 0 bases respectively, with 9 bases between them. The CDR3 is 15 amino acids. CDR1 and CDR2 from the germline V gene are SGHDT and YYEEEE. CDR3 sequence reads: CASSLVDRLNTEAFF. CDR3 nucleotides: TGTGCCAGCAGCTTGGTCGACAGGTTGAACACTGAAGCTTTCTTT.

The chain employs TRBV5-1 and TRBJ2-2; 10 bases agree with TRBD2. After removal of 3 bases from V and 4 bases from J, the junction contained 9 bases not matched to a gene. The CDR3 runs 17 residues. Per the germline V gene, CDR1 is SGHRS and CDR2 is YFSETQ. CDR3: CASSWTSSGRATGELFF. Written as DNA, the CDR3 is TGCGCCAGCAGCTGGACCTCCAGCGGGAGGGCCACCGGGGAGCTGTTTTTT.

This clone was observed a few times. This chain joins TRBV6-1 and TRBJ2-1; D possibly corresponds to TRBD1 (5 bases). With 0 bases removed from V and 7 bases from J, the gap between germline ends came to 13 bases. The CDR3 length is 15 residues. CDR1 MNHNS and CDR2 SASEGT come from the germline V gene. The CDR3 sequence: CASSEADQGSNEQFF. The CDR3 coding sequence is TGTGCCAGCAGTGAAGCGGACCAGGGTTCGAATGAGCAGTTCTTC.

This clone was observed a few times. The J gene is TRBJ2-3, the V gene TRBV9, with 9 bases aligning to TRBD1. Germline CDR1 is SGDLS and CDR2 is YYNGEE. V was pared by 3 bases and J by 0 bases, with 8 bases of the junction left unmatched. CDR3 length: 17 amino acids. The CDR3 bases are TGTGCCAGCAGCGCCGTGGGACAGGGAAAAAGCACAGATACGCAGTATTTT. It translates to CASSAVGQGKSTDTQYF.

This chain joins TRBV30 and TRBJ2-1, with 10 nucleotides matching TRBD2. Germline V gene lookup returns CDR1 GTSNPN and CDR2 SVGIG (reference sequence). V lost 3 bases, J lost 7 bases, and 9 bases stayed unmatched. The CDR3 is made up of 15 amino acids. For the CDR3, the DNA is TGTGCCTGGAGGACCCTAGCGGGAGTAAAGAATGAGCAGTTCTTC. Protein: CAWRTLAGVKNEQFF.

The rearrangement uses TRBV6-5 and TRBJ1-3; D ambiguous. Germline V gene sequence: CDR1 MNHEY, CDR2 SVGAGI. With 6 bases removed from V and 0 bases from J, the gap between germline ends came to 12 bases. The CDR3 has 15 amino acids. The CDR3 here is CASSPRRNSGNTIYF. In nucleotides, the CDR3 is TGTGCCAGCAGCCCCAGGCGAAACTCTGGAAACACCATATATTTT.